These T cell receptor beta chains were read from a single sample in a study of blood T cells in healthy people across ages. MiXCR, run by TCRdb on the 5' RACE reads, gives a single entry per CDR3 protein. In the table there are more than 600,000 distinct CDR3 sequences, roughly 25% of which are singletons. These data were also filed under a second study, of T cells of mothers and their children.

Source material: blood. The receptor set was obtained from a boy aged 10-17 years in good health. Each CDR3 is given with its conserved first and last residue. The order of the fields is V gene, CDR3 protein.

>TRBV20-1
CSALDTYSYNEQFF
>TRBV10-2
CARGNQPQHF
>TRBV3-1
CASSQVPAGAYEQYF
>TRBV6-2/TRBV6-3
CASMGIAEPQETQYF
>TRBV15
CATSRGQGRSNSPLHF
>TRBV12-3/TRBV12-4
CASSFTGGGNSYNEQFF
>TRBV29-1
CSVAKGDEAFF
>TRBV9
CASSVNLGANVLTF
>TRBV20-1
CSALRLAGAYEQYF
>TRBV3-1
CASSQGLGAGANVLTF
>TRBV27
CASSLMKIPNYGYTF
>TRBV29-1
CSVESRGYQEAQYF
>TRBV5-1
CASSLAGGRVISYNEQFF
>TRBV7-9
CASSPRRTSGGWYQETQYF
>TRBV5-1
CASSKMDQETQYF
>TRBV4-2
CASSLNVVGGELFF
>TRBV29-1
CSAQTGDYGYTF
>TRBV24-1
CATSDPLGSSGANTGELFF
>TRBV27
CASSSSSGTSIHTQYF
>TRBV20-1
CSAKDNRGLREKLFF
>TRBV12-3/TRBV12-4
CASSSNKGNLPLATNEKLSF
>TRBV7-7
CASSLAGSTDTQCF
>TRBV11-2
CASSLEFQNQETQYF
>TRBV29-1
CSVARRVTMNTEAFF
>TRBV19
CASSPGNAQHF
>TRBV6-2/TRBV6-3
CASSYAGQGMNTEAFF
>TRBV5-1
CASSRDLGQGNNEQFF
>TRBV20-1
CSASDRDKVYNEQFF
>TRBV12-3/TRBV12-4
CASSTGTGGAYNEQFF
>TRBV5-1
CASSRGTVEKLFF
>TRBV11-2
CASSIGAGEKLFF
>TRBV25-1
CASSGGGGTYGYTF
>TRBV20-1
CSAEREGLVYEQYF
>TRBV5-1
CASSLIFYDQGSTGELFF
>TRBV14
CASSQELSGKSRNTQYF
>TRBV7-9
CASSLETSGLRYF
>TRBV25-1
CASVSGVSTEQYF
>TRBV20-1
CSASGGSSFEQYF
>TRBV27
CASSFGRELTWEQYF
>TRBV12-3/TRBV12-4
CASSLGQSDNSPLHF
>TRBV27
CASSPSERGIAETQYF
>TRBV29-1
CSVAGSNQPQHF
>TRBV5-1
CASSYPTGGTDTQYF
>TRBV7-3
CASSLEGWSGSEQFF
>TRBV7-8
CASRAGTGIAYEQYF
>TRBV18
CASSPGQVSDNEQFF
>TRBV12-3/TRBV12-4
CASSLGRDRYF
>TRBV14
CASSPGLVGETQYF